The sample holds a few counts of the clone carrying this T cell receptor beta chain. These data originate in a study of blood T cell repertoires in COVID-19. V shed 4 bases and J 1 base; nucleotides not matched to a gene: 4. The germline V gene encodes CDR1 SGHNT and CDR2 YYREEE (reference sequence). This CDR3 contains 15 residues. Sequenced by immunoSEQ multiplex PCR; TCRdb stores in-frame clones only, minus some. Counted here are over 250,000 clones, roughly 85% occurring once; the ten biggest clones make up 11%. The V call is TRBV5-4, the J call TRBJ2-3; 9 bases are a match to TRBD1. The sequenced sample was peripheral blood. This TCR came from a woman in her 70s with acute or convalescent COVID-19. CDR3 nucleotides: TGTGCCAGCAGCCCGACAGGGGGAGGCACAGATACGCAGTATTTT. It codes for CASSPTGGGTDTQYF.